Following are 9 T cell receptor beta chains from one sample sequenced in a study of breast tumors, draining lymph nodes, adjacent tissues. MiXCR, applied by TCRdb to the multiplex PCR reads, yields one record per CDR3 protein. In the table there are tens of thousands of distinct CDR3 sequences, around two thirds of which are singletons. Sequencing was carried out using tumor-adjacent breast tissue. Receptor source: a female donor with breast cancer. Some clones in this sample may be carry-over from other donors' samples.

The rearrangement links TRBV4-3 to TRBJ2-2; D ambiguous. V was shortened by 3 bases and J by 3 bases, with 5 bases between the two germline ends. Germline values: CDR1 LGHNA, CDR2 YSLEER. This CDR3 region has 13 residues. The CDR3 DNA reads TGCGCCAGCAGCCAGTTAGACACCGGGGAGCTGTTTTTT. This sequence encodes CASSQLDTGELFF.

This clonotype was recorded at least ten times. The gene calls are TRBV19 and TRBJ2-5, with a weak D call TRBD2 (6 bases). This CDR3 is 17 amino acids long. V was trimmed by 5 bases and J by 2 bases, leaving 21 bases between them. The germline V gene has CDR1 LNHDA and CDR2 SQIVND (reference sequence). Written as DNA, the CDR3 is TGTGCCAGTAGTGCTCACTATAGCGGTTATTTACAAGAGACCCAGTACTTC. Translating gives CASSAHYSGYLQETQYF.

The genes are TRBV5-5 and TRBJ2-7; TRBD1 agrees at 8 bases. The CDR3 totals 17 residues. From germline, CDR1 is SGHKS and CDR2 YYEKEE (reference sequence). V gave up 4 bases and J gave up 2 bases; unmatched junction bases: 14. This CDR3 is CASSPLGGQGATYEQYF. Here the CDR3 DNA reads TGTGCCAGCAGCCCCCTCGGCGGGCAGGGGGCAACCTACGAGCAGTACTTC.

This rearrangement joins TRBV2 to TRBJ2-5, with D possibly matching TRBD2 (7 bases). The CDR3 loop spans 15 amino acids. CDR1 SNHLY and CDR2 FYNNEI come from the germline V gene. V lost 5 bases and J lost 0, with 13 bases in between. The CDR3 DNA is TGTGCCAGCAGTCCTGGGGGGGGGCACCAAGAGACCCAGTACTTC. Its protein product is CASSPGGGHQETQYF. Based on the CDR3 plus reference TRBV2 and TRBJ2-5, the full variable domain is EPEVTQTPSHQVTQMGQEVILRCVPISNHLYFYWYRQILGQKVEFLVSFYNNEISEKSEIFDDQFSVERPDGSNFTLKIRSTKLEDSAMYFCASSPGGGHQETQYFGPGTRLLVL.

The chain uses TRBV12-3 or TRBV12-4 and TRBJ2-7, with TRBD2 as a possible D gene (6 bases). Between the trimmed V and J ends, which lost 5 bases and 5 bases, there was a span of 13 bases. CDR3 length: 13 residues. CDR3 DNA sequence: TGTGCCAGCAGTGTCTTGGCGGGGAACGAGCAGTACTTC. Translated: CASSVLAGNEQYF.

A remark on this clonotype: Germline and junction disagree at one end, which may indicate a read error. This chain joins TRBV24-1 and TRBJ2-1; TRBD2 aligns across 12 bases. The germline gives CDR1 KGHDR, CDR2 SFDVKD. CDR3 length equals 16 residues. CDR3 region: CATSDFRTSGINEQFF. For the CDR3, the DNA is TGTGCCACCAGCGATTTCCGGACTAGCGGGATCAATGAGCAGTTCTTC.

This clonotype was seen ten or more times. This chain uses TRBV10-3 with TRBJ1-1; D not resolved. This CDR3 has 10 amino acids. V shed 7 bases and J shed 5 bases, with 5 bases lying between them. Germline loops: CDR1 ENHRY, CDR2 SYGVKD. The CDR3 region is CAIKGTEAFF. CDR3 nucleotide sequence: TGTGCCATCAAGGGTACTGAAGCTTTCTTT.

The V gene is TRBV19, the J gene TRBJ2-1; 10 nucleotides match TRBD1. The CDR3 has 16 residues. After removal of 5 bases from V and 4 bases from J, the junction contained 8 bases not matched to a gene. The germline V gene has CDR1 LNHDA and CDR2 SQIVND (reference sequence). The CDR3 region is CASSSPGQGTYNEQFF. The CDR3 DNA reads as TGTGCCAGTAGTTCTCCGGGACAGGGGACATACAATGAGCAGTTCTTC.

In its sample, this clonotype is medium-sized. The rearrangement links TRBV9 to TRBJ2-7; possible D gene TRBD2, 6 bases. V shed 2 bases and J shed 0 bases, with 6 bases lying between them. Per the germline V gene, CDR1 is SGDLS and CDR2 is YYNGEE. The CDR3 is made up of 13 amino acids. CDR3 coding DNA: TGTGCCAGCAGCGTGACTAGCTCCTACGAGCAGTACTTC. Translation gives CASSVTSSYEQYF.